The clone carrying this T cell receptor (beta chain) showed up just once. What it binds is unknown. Next came a second PCR, run for about 7 to 12 cycles, which used a sample-barcoded 5' primer along with a J-beta primer mix. TCRdb independently ran MiXCR on the 5' RACE reads; one entry per CDR3 protein. The data hold around 850,000 distinct CDR3 sequences, with about 36% observed a single time. The entry originates in a study of blood T cells in healthy people across ages. The CDR3 is 13 residues long. The V gene's germline CDR1 is SQVTM and CDR2 ANQGSEA. Trimming removed 2 bases from V and 3 bases from J, with 11 bases in between. Study-level results: The study found more naive CD4+ cells and higher diversity in long-lived than aged donors. TCR beta diversity per million T cells fell roughly linearly with age. Donor CMV status was unknown, possibly confounding expanded clonotype changes.

The donors, all healthy, were Caucasians living in Russia, aged about 6 to 100. The chain is built from TRBV29-1 and TRBJ2-7; maybe TRBD1 (5 bases). The receptor comes from a man between 18 and 35 years old in good health. The sample taken for sequencing was blood. CDR3 in amino acids: CSVESTGDYEQYF. The CDR3 coding sequence is TGCAGCGTTGAAAGTACAGGTGACTACGAGCAGTACTTC.